This TCR beta chain was profiled in a study of beta chain features in type 1 diabetes. The sequenced template was cDNA made from the entire isolated RNA. The assay was immunoSEQ multiplex PCR, and TCRdb's table has in-frame clones only and misses some. The table records around 240,000 clones, about 10% of them present only once. The table lists this clone with a few counts. Germline CDR1 is SGHRS and CDR2 is YFSETQ. V was clipped by 7 bases and J by 2 bases; unmatched bases: 8. This CDR3 spans 14 amino acids. This chain connects TRBV5-1 to TRBJ1-1; 7 nucleotides line up with TRBD1. The sequenced sample consisted of naive CD4+ T cells from blood. The source of this sequence is a woman between 18 and 29 years old in good health. Written as DNA, the CDR3 is TGCGCCAGCCGCACAGGGGTCGGAAACACTGAAGCTTTCTTT. Translated, it gives CASRTGVGNTEAFF.